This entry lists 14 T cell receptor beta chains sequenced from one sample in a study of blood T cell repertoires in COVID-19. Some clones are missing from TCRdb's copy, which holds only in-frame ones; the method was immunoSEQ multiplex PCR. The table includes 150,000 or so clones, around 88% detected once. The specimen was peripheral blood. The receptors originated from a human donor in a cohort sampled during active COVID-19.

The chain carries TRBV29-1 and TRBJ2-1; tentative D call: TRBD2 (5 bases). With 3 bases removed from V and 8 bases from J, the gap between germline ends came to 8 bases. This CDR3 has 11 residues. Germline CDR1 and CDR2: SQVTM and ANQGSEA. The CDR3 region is CSVEMGDEQFF. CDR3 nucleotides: TGCAGCGTTGAGATGGGAGATGAGCAGTTCTTC.

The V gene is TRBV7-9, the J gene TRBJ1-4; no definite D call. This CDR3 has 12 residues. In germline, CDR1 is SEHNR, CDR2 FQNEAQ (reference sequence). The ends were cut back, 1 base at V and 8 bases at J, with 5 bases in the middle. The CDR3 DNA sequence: TGTGCCAGCAGCTTAGGGGCGGAAAAACTGTTTTTT. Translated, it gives CASSLGAEKLFF.

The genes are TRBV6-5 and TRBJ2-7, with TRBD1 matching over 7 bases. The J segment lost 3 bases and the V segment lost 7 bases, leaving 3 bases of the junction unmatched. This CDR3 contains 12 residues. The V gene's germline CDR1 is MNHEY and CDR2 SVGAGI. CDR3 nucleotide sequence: TGTGCCAGCAAGGGGGACAGCTACGAGCAGTACTTC. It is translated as CASKGDSYEQYF.

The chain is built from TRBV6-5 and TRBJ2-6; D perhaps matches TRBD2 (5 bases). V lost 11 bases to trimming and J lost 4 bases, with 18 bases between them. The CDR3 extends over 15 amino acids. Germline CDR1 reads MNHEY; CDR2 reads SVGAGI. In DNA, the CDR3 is TGTGCCGCGGGCAGAGCCTCGGCGGGGGCCAACGTCCTGACTTTC. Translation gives CAAGRASAGANVLTF.

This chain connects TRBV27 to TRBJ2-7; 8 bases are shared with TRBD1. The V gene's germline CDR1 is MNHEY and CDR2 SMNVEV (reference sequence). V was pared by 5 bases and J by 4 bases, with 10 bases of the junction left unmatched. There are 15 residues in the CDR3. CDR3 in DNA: TGTGCCAGCAGTCGCACCGGGCAGGGGGCGTACGAGCAGTACTTC. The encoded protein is CASSRTGQGAYEQYF.

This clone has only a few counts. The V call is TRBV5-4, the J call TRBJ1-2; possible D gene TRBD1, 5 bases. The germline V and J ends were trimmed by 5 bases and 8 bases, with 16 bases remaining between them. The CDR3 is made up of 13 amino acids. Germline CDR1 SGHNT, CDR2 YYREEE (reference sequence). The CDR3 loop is CASRPAGVTGYTF. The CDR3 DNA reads TGTGCCAGCAGGCCCGCGGGGGTTACGGGCTACACCTTC.

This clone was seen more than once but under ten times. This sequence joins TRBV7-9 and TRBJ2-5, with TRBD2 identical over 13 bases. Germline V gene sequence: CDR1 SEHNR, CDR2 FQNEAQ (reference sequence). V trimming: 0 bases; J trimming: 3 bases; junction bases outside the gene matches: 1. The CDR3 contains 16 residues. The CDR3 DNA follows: TGTGCCAGCAGCTTAGCCGGACTAGCGGGAGAAGAGACCCAGTACTTC. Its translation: CASSLAGLAGEETQYF.

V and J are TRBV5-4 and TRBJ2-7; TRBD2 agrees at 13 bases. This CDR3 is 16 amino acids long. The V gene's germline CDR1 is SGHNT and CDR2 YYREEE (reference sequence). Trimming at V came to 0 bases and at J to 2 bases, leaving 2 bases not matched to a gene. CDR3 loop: CASSLGGLAGPYEQYF. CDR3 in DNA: TGTGCCAGCAGCTTGGGGGGACTAGCGGGGCCCTACGAGCAGTACTTC.

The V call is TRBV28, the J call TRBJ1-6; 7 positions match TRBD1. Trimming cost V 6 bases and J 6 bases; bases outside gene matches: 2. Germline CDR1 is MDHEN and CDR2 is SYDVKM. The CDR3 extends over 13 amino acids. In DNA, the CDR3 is TGTGCCAGCAGCCGGGACAGTAATTCACCCCTCCACTTT. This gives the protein CASSRDSNSPLHF.

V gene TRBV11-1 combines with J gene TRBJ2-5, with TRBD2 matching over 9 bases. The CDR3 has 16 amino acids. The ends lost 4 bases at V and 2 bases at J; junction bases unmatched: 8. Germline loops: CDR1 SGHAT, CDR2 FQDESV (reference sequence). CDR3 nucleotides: TGTGCCAGCAGCTCCCGGGATAGCGGGGGACAAGAGACCCAGTACTTC. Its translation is CASSSRDSGGQETQYF.

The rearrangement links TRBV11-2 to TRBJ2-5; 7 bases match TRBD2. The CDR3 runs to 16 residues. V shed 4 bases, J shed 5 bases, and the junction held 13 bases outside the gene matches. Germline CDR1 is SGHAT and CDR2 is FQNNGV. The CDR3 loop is CASSSLRGRFHETQYF. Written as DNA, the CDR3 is TGTGCCAGCAGCTCCTTGCGGGGGAGGTTCCATGAGACCCAGTACTTC.

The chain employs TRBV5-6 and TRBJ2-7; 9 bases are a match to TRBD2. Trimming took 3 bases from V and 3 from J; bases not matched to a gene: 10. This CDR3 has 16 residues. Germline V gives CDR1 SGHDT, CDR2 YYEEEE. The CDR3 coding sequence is TGTGCCAGCAGCTCAGAATCTAGCGGGACCCACTACGAGCAGTACTTC. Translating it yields CASSSESSGTHYEQYF.

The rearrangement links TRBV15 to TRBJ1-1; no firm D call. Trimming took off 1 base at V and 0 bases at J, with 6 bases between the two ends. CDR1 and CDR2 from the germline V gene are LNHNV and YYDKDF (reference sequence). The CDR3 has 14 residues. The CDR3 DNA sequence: TGTGCCACCAGCAGAGCCCCAGTGAACACTGAAGCTTTCTTT. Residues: CATSRAPVNTEAFF.

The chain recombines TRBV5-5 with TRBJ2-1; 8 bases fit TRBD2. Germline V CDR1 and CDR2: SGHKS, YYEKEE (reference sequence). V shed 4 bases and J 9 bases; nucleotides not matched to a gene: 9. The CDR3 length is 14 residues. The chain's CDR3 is CASSIRGGLGEQFF. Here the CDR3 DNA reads TGTGCCAGCAGCATTCGGGGGGGCCTCGGTGAGCAGTTCTTC.